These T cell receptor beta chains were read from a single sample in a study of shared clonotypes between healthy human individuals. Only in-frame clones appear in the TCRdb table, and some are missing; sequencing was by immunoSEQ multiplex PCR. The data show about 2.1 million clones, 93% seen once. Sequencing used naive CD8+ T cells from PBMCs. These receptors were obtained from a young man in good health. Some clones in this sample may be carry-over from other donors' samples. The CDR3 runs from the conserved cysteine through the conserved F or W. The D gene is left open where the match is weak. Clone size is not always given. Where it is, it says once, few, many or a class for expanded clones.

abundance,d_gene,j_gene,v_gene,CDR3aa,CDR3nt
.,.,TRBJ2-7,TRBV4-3,CASSTSSGTYEQYF,TGCGCCAGCAGTACTAGCTCTGGGACCTACGAGCAGTACTTC
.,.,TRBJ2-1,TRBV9,CASSSVGPGRSYNEQFF,TGTGCCAGCAGCTCAGTGGGCCCGGGCCGATCCTACAATGAGCAGTTCTTC
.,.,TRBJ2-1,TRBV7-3,CASSLIRGGDNEQFF,TGTGCCAGCAGCTTAATTCGGGGCGGGGACAATGAGCAGTTCTTC
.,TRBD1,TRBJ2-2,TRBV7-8,CASSFDGTGGSGELFF,TGTGCCAGCAGCTTTGACGGGACAGGGGGCTCCGGGGAGCTGTTTTTT
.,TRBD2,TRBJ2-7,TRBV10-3,CAIMANSGNPYEQYF,TGTGCCATCATGGCGAATAGCGGGAACCCCTACGAGCAGTACTTC
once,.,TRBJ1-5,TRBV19,CASSWPREEPQHF,TGTGCCAGTAGTTGGCCGAGAGAAGAGCCCCAGCATTTT
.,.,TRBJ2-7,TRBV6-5,CASSYKATSYEQYF,TGTGCCAGCAGTTATAAGGCGACATCCTACGAGCAGTACTTC
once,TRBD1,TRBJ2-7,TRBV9,CASSAGQVNYEQYF,TGTGCCAGCAGCGCGGGACAGGTGAACTACGAGCAGTACTTC
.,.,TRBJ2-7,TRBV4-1,CASSQGSSAGPYEQYF,TGCGCCAGCAGCCAAGGGTCCAGCGCCGGGCCTTACGAGCAGTACTTC
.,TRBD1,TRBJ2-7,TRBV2,CASSDRGDRPYEQYF,TGTGCCAGCAGTGATCGTGGGGACAGACCCTACGAGCAGTACTTC
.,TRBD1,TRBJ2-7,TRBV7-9,CASSLSSGGGNEQYF,TGTGCCAGCAGCTTATCGTCAGGGGGTGGGAACGAGCAGTACTTC
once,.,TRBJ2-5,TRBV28,CASSLTSRETQYF,TGTGCCAGCAGTCTGACTTCCCGAGAGACCCAGTACTTC
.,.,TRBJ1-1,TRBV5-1,CASSSPDTEAFF,TGCGCCAGCAGCTCCCCGGACACTGAAGCTTTCTTT
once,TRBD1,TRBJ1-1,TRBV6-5,CASSGDRENTEAFF,TGTGCCAGCAGTGGAGACAGGGAGAACACTGAAGCTTTCTTT
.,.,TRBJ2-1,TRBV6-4,CASSDPPYNEQFF,TGTGCCAGCAGTGACCCCCCGTACAATGAGCAGTTCTTC
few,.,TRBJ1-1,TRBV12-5,CASGLGYTEAFF,TGTGCTAGTGGTTTGGGGTACACTGAAGCTTTCTTT
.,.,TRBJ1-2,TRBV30,CAWSVPIISPWNYGYTF,TGTGCCTGGAGTGTCCCCATTATTAGTCCCTGGAACTATGGCTACACCTTC
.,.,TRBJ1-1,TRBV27,CASSLSSRGEAFF,TGTGCCAGCAGTTTATCGAGCAGGGGCGAAGCTTTCTTT
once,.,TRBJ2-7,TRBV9,CASSVGGAGTYEQYF,TGTGCCAGCAGCGTAGGAGGGGCTGGAACCTACGAGCAGTACTTC
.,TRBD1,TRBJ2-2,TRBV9,CASSVTVRGDRVTGELFF,TGTGCCAGCAGCGTAACCGTAAGAGGTGACAGGGTCACCGGGGAGCTGTTTTTT
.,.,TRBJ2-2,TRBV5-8,CASSPRAGELFF,TGTGCCAGCAGCCCTAGGGCCGGGGAGCTGTTTTTT
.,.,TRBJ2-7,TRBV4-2,CASSQVYGEEYEQYF,TGTGCCAGCAGCCAAGTATATGGGGAGGAGTACGAGCAGTACTTC
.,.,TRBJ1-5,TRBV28,CASSFRETRYQPQHF,TGTGCCAGCAGTTTCCGGGAGACGAGGTATCAGCCCCAGCATTTT
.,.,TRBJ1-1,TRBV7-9,CASSSTNTEAFF,TGTGCCAGCAGCTCTACAAACACTGAAGCTTTCTTT
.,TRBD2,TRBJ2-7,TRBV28,CASSPGLAGAYEQYF,TGTGCCAGCAGCCCCGGACTAGCGGGGGCCTACGAGCAGTACTTC
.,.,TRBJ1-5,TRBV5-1,CASSLRGPPPQHF,TGCGCCAGCAGCTTACGAGGGCCCCCGCCCCAGCATTTT
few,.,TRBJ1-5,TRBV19,CASSGTGYSNQPQHF,TGTGCCAGTAGTGGTACAGGGTATAGCAATCAGCCCCAGCATTTT
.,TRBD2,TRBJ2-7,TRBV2,CASSPLLAGAPYEQYF,TGTGCCAGCAGTCCCCTACTAGCGGGGGCCCCCTACGAGCAGTACTTC
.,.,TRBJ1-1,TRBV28,CASSLTGRMNTEAFF,TGTGCCAGCAGTTTAACAGGGCGTATGAACACTGAAGCTTTCTTT
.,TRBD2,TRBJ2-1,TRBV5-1,CASSLALAGGPVEQFF,TGCGCCAGCAGCTTGGCGCTAGCGGGAGGGCCTGTTGAGCAGTTCTTC
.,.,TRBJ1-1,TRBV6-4,CASSSTQNTEAFF,TGTGCCAGCAGTTCGACTCAGAACACTGAAGCTTTCTTT
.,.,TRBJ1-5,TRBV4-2,CASSQVPGIDQPQHF,TGTGCCAGCAGCCAAGTCCCAGGGATCGATCAGCCCCAGCATTTT
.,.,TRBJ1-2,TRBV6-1,CASSEGRTLPHGYTF,TGTGCCAGCAGTGAAGGGAGGACTTTACCCCATGGCTACACCTTC
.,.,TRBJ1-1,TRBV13,CASSRPDGYTEAFF,TGTGCCAGCAGCCGACCGGACGGCTACACTGAAGCTTTCTTT
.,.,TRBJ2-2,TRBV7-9,CASRFDSSGWPGELFF,TGTGCCAGCAGATTCGACAGTTCAGGGTGGCCCGGGGAGCTGTTTTTT
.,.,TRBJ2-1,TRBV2,CASSLEGGLALYNEQFF,TGTGCCAGCAGTTTAGAAGGCGGGCTAGCGCTCTACAATGAGCAGTTCTTC
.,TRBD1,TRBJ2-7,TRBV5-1,CASSLAPFQGTGGHEQYF,TGCGCCAGCAGCTTGGCTCCCTTCCAAGGGACAGGGGGCCACGAGCAGTACTTC
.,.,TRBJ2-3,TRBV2,CASILGGSSTDTQYF,TGTGCCAGCATCCTAGGCGGCTCTAGCACAGATACGCAGTATTTT
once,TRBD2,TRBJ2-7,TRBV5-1,CASTLTRPTSGIKEQYF,TGCGCCAGCACCTTAACCCGCCCGACTAGCGGGATAAAGGAGCAGTACTTC
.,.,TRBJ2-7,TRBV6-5,CASTLLEGGYEQYF,TGTGCCAGCACCCTCCTGGAGGGAGGCTACGAGCAGTACTTC
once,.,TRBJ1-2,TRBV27,CASSTTGKSTNYGYTF,TGTGCCAGCAGTACCACAGGGAAGAGTACTAACTATGGCTACACCTTC
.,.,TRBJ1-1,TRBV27,CASSSDLLGTEAFF,TGTGCCAGCAGTTCTGACCTATTGGGGACTGAAGCTTTCTTT
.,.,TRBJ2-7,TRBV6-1,CASSDVGWVYEQYF,TGTGCCAGCAGTGATGTGGGATGGGTCTACGAGCAGTACTTC
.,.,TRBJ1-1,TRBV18,CASSPGGLAEAFF,TGTGCCAGCTCACCCGGGGGGTTAGCTGAAGCTTTCTTT
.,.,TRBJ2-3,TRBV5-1,CASSLGEGLSTDTQYF,TGCGCCAGCAGCTTGGGTGAGGGCCTTAGCACAGATACGCAGTATTTT
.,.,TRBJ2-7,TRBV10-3,CAIREGPLSYEQYF,TGTGCCATCAGGGAGGGACCGCTGTCCTACGAGCAGTACTTC
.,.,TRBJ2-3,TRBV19,CASKGGDTQYF,TGTGCCAGTAAGGGGGGTGATACGCAGTATTTT
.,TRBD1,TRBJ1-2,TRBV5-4,CASRGTGPNYGYTF,TGTGCCAGCAGGGGGACAGGGCCAAACTATGGCTACACCTTC
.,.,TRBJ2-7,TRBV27,CASSSTPPSSLAYEQYF,TGTGCCAGCAGTTCCACACCTCCCTCTAGTTTGGCCTACGAGCAGTACTTC